This T cell receptor (beta chain) was identified during a study of blood T cell repertoires in COVID-19. Here immunoSEQ multiplex PCR was the method, and the copy in TCRdb shows in-frame clones only, minus some. The sample lists approximately 88,000 clones; 75% to 90% were seen once. Germline V gives CDR1 SGDLS, CDR2 YYNGEE. Trimming took 0 bases from V and 4 from J, leaving 13 bases between them. The CDR3 sequence is 15 residues long. Specimen: peripheral blood. The sequence came from a woman older than 75 with acute or convalescent COVID-19. This sequence joins TRBV9 and TRBJ1-2; D possibly corresponds to TRBD1 (5 bases). CDR3 amino acids: CASSVAPDSSYGYTF. The CDR3 DNA reads as TGTGCCAGCAGCGTAGCTCCTGACAGCTCCTATGGCTACACCTTC.